The clone carrying this T cell receptor (beta chain) came up once. These data originate in a study of OX40 agonist ivuxolimab in advanced cancers. This CDR3 comprises 14 residues. Trimming removed 3 bases at V and 9 bases at J, with 18 bases between. Germline lookup yields CDR1 SGDLS and CDR2 YYNGEE. Sequencing was performed with immunoSEQ multiplex PCR; in TCRdb, only in-frame clones are kept and a portion is missing. The sample consists of approximately 70,000 clones, around 83% of them appearing once. The genes are TRBV9 and TRBJ2-5, with D possibly matching TRBD1 (5 bases). This sample comprised CD4+ or CD8+ T cells sorted from blood, obtained in a trial of the OX40 agonist ivuxolimab. The TCR originated in an adult with an advanced solid tumor such as melanoma, head and neck, liver or kidney cancer. The chain's CDR3 is CASSALGAGNPQYF. The DNA for the CDR3 is TGTGCCAGCAGCGCCCTAGGGGCAGGGAACCCCCAGTACTTC.